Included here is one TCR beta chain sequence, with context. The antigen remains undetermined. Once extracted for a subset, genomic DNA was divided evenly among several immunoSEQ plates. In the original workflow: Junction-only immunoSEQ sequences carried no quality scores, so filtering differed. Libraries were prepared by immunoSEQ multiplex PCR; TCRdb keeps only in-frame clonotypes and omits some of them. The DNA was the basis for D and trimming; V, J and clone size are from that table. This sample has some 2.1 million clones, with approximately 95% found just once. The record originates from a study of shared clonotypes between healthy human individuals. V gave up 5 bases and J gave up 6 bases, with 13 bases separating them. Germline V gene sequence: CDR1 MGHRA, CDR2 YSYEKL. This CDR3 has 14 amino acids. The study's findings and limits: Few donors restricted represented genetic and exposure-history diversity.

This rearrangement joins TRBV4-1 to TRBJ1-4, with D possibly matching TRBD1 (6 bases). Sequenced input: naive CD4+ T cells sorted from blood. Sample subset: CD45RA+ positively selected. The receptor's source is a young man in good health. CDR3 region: CASSGTFEDEKLFF. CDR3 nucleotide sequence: TGCGCCAGCAGCGGGACATTTGAAGATGAAAAACTGTTTTTT.